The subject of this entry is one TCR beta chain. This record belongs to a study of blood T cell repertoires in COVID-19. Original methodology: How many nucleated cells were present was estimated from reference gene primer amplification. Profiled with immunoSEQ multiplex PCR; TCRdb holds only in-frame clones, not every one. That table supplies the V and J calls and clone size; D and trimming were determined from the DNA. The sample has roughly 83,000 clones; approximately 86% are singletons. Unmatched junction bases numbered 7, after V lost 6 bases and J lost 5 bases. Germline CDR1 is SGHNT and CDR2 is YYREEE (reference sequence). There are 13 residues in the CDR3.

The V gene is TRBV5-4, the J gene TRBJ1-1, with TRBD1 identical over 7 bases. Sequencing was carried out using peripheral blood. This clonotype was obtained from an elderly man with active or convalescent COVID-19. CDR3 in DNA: TGTGCCAGCACCTTCCAGGGGGGAACTGAAGCTTTCTTT. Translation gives CASTFQGGTEAFF. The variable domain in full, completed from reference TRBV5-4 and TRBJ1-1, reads ETGVTQSPTHLIKTRGQQVTLRCSSQSGHNTVSWYQQALGQGPQFIFQYYREEENGRGNFPPRFSGLQFPNYSSELNVNALELDDSALYLCASTFQGGTEAFFGQGTRLTVV.